The 9 T cell receptor beta chains in this list originate from one sample, sequenced in a study of T cells in localized non-small cell lung cancer. Sequencing used immunoSEQ multiplex PCR; TCRdb keeps in-frame clones, though not all of them. In the table there are a few thousand clones, about 23% of which are singletons. The material was lung tumor tissue, obtained before any cancer treatment. The receptors derive from a woman aged 40-70 years with stage I lung adenocarcinoma.

The chain joins TRBV9 to TRBJ2-5; TRBD2 matches 11 bases. CDR1 is SGDLS and CDR2 is YYNGEE in the germline V gene. J gave up 5 bases and V 2 bases, and 5 bases lay outside the gene matches. The CDR3 extends over 15 amino acids. The CDR3 region is CASSVTSGAAETQYF. The DNA of the CDR3 is TGTGCCAGCAGCGTGACTAGCGGGGCTGCCGAGACCCAGTACTTC.

This clone is hyperexpanded within its sample. The chain employs TRBV11-3 and TRBJ1-3, with D uncertain. The CDR3 extends over 15 amino acids. CDR1 SGHNT and CDR2 YENEEA come from the germline V gene. The germline V and J ends were trimmed by 3 bases and 0 bases, with 9 bases remaining between them. The CDR3 bases are TGTGCCAGCAGCTTGTCCCGCCTCTCTGGAAACACCATATATTTT. This codes for CASSLSRLSGNTIYF.

This clone was seen a few times. The rearrangement uses TRBV5-1 and TRBJ1-1; 7 bases map to TRBD1. Germline CDR1 reads SGHRS; CDR2 reads YFSETQ. CDR3 length: 16 residues. V was pared by 0 bases and J by 6 bases, with 11 bases of the junction left unmatched. The CDR3 DNA follows: TGCGCCAGCAGCTTGGGTCGACAGGGCTCCAGAGCTGAAGCTTTCTTT. This gives the protein CASSLGRQGSRAEAFF.

This clone has only a few counts. J is TRBJ2-7 and V is TRBV28, with 10 bases lining up with TRBD1. V lost 3 bases to trimming and J lost 2 bases; unmatched junction nucleotides: 4. The germline gives CDR1 MDHEN, CDR2 SYDVKM. This CDR3 region has 15 residues. The CDR3 loop is CASSFAGTGAYEQYF. DNA for the CDR3: TGTGCCAGCAGTTTCGCCGGGACAGGGGCCTACGAGCAGTACTTC.

J is TRBJ2-1 and V is TRBV9; the D gene is possibly TRBD2 (6 bases). Trimming pared 5 bases from V and 7 bases from J, leaving 19 bases between. Germline CDR1 is SGDLS and CDR2 is YYNGEE. The CDR3 runs to 15 residues. DNA for the CDR3: TGTGCCAGCAGGCACGGCGGGACTCCCTTAAATGAGCAGTTCTTC. Translation: CASRHGGTPLNEQFF.

This clone is termed medium-sized (0.01 to 0.1%). This rearrangement joins TRBV6-8 to TRBJ2-1, with 7 nucleotides matching TRBD2. V shed 6 bases and J 7 bases; nucleotides not matched to a gene: 12. The CDR3 covers 15 residues. CDR1 and CDR2 (germline): MNHGY, SAAAGT. CDR3 region: CASSFGTTTTNEQFF. CDR3 sequence (DNA): TGTGCCAGCAGCTTCGGGACTACTACCACTAATGAGCAGTTCTTC.

The table lists this clone with a few counts. This sequence joins TRBV6-8 and TRBJ1-1; TRBD1 matches at 7 bases. V shed 10 bases and J 0 bases; nucleotides not matched to a gene: 14. Looked up from germline, CDR1 is MNHGY and CDR2 is SAAAGT. The CDR3 is 16 residues long. DNA for the CDR3: TGTGCCATCAGGGGGGGTGCAGGAGGAATGAACACTGAAGCTTTCTTT. It encodes CAIRGGAGGMNTEAFF.

The rearrangement links TRBV6-8 to TRBJ2-4; perhaps D is TRBD1 or TRBD2 (7 bases each). The germline V gene has CDR1 MNHGY and CDR2 SAAAGT. Trimming cost V 7 bases and J 7 bases, with 17 bases left between them. This CDR3 has 14 residues. CDR3 region: CASTQGGVANIQYF. CDR3 bases: TGTGCCAGCACGCAGGGGGGGGTAGCGAACATTCAGTACTTC.

V usage is TRBV19 and J usage is TRBJ2-3; TRBD2 aligns across 12 bases. The CDR3 is 16 amino acids. The ends lost 6 bases at V and 4 bases at J; junction bases unmatched: 8. Germline V gene sequence: CDR1 LNHDA, CDR2 SQIVND (reference sequence). The CDR3 DNA reads TGTGCCAGTAGCTTCCTAGCGGGGGGGATCGCAGATACGCAGTATTTT. Protein sequence: CASSFLAGGIADTQYF.